What follows is one TCR beta chain and its context. Per germline, CDR1 MNHEY and CDR2 SVGAGI. The CDR3 is 15 residues long. V lost 0 bases to trimming and J lost 5 bases; unmatched junction nucleotides: 3. The sample originates from a study of technical replicates of blood from four donors. The method was immunoSEQ multiplex PCR; TCRdb's version includes in-frame clones alone and lacks a portion of them. The repertoire holds 100,000 or so clones, with under 96% as singletons. The chain joins TRBV6-5 to TRBJ2-1; 8 bases align to TRBD1. The sample consisted of T cells isolated from PBMCs. This clonotype was obtained from a human donor in good health. CDR3 DNA: TGTGCCAGCAGTTACTCTCTACAGGGGGACAATGAGCAGTTCTTC. Residues: CASSYSLQGDNEQFF.